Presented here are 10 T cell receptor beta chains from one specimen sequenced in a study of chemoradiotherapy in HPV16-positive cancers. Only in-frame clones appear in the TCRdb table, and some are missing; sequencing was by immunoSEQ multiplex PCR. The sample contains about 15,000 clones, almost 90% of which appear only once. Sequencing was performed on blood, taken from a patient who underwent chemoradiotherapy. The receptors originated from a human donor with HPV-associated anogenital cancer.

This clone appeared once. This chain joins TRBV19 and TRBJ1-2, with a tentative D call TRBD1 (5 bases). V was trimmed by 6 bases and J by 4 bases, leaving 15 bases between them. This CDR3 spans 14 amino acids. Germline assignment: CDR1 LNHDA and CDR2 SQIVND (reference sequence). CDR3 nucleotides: TGTGCCAGTAGCCATCCGCGGGGGGTCTATGGCTACACCTTC. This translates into CASSHPRGVYGYTF.

CDR3 sequence: CASSPRGVTDTQYF. The CDR3 region has the DNA TGTGCCAGCAGCCCCCGAGGGGTCACAGATACGCAGTATTTT. This chain links TRBV6-4 with TRBJ2-3; perhaps D is TRBD1 or TRBD2 (5 bases each). Germline CDR1 is MRHNA and CDR2 is SNTAGT. Trimming took off 6 bases at V and 2 bases at J, with 12 bases between the two ends. This CDR3 has 14 amino acids.

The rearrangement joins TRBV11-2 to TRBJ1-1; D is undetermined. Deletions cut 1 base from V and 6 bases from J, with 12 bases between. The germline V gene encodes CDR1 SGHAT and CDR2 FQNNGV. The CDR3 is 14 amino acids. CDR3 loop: CASSLVPDLAEAFF. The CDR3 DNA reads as TGTGCCAGCAGCTTAGTGCCCGACTTGGCTGAAGCTTTCTTT.

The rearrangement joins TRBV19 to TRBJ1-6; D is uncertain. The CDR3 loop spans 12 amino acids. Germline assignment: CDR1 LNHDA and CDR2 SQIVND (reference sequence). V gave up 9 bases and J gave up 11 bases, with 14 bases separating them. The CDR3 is CASGGPATPLHF. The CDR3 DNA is TGTGCCAGCGGAGGACCAGCTACACCCCTCCACTTT.

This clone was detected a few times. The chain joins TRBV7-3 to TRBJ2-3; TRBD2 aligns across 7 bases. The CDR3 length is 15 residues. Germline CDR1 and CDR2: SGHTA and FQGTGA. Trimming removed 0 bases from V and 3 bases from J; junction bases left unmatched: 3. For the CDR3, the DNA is TGTGCCAGCAGCTTAACCGCGGGGGAGACAGATACGCAGTATTTT. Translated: CASSLTAGETDTQYF.

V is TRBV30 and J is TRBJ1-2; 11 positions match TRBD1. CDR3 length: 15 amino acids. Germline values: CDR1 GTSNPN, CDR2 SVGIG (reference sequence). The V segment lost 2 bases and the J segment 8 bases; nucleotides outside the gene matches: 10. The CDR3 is CAWSMDRGRGRGYTF. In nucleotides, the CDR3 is TGTGCCTGGAGTATGGACAGGGGGCGTGGAAGAGGCTACACCTTC.

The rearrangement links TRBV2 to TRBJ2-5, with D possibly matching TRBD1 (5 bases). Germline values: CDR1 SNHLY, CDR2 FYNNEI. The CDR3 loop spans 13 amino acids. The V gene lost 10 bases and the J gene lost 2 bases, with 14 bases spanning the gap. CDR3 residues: CANQPDRQETQYF. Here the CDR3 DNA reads TGTGCCAATCAACCCGACAGACAAGAGACCCAGTACTTC.

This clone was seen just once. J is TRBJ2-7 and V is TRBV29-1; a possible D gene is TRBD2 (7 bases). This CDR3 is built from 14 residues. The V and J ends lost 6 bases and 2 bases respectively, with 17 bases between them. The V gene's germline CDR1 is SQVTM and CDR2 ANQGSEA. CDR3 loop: CSVRGGPAPYEQYF. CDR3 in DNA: TGCAGCGTAAGGGGGGGCCCGGCGCCCTACGAGCAGTACTTC.

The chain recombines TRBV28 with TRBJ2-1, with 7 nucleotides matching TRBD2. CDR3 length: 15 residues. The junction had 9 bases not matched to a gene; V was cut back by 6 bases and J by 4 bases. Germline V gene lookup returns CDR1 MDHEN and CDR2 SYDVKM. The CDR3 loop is CASSSPPGGYNEQFF. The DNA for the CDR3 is TGTGCCAGCAGCTCCCCCCCGGGAGGATACAATGAGCAGTTCTTC.

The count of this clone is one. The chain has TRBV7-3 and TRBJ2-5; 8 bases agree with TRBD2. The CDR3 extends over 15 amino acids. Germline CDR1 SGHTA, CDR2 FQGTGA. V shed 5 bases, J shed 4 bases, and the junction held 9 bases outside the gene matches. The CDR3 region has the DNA TGTGCCAGCAGCCCAGCGGGGGCTCGTTTAGAGACCCAGTACTTC. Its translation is CASSPAGARLETQYF.